Reported below is one T cell receptor (beta chain). Its antigen remains unidentified. This sample stems from a study of T cell responses to AZD1222 COVID-19 vaccine. Overall study findings and caveats: The study sampled repertoires only after the peak T cell response. A mostly white British donor set with more females was recruited, and clonal diversity was possibly underestimated.

V gave up 3 bases and J gave up 2 bases, with 15 bases separating them. In germline, CDR1 is WNHNN, CDR2 SYGVQD (reference sequence). The CDR3 covers 16 residues. Data came from immunoSEQ multiplex PCR; TCRdb stores just in-frame clones and leaves some out. In the table there are 120,000 or so clones, about 79% of which are singletons. The sequence was obtained from an adult who received the AZD1222 COVID-19 vaccine. The sample was peripheral blood, taken 28 days after the second AZD1222 dose. This sequence joins TRBV10-1 and TRBJ2-3; weak D call: TRBD1 (6 bases). The CDR3 spells CASSDGQYLYTDTQYF. Written as DNA, the CDR3 is TGCGCCAGCAGTGATGGACAGTACCTATACACAGATACGCAGTATTTT.